The rows below give T cell receptor beta chains drawn from one sample of a study of T-cell memory formation after mild COVID-19. MiXCR was run by TCRdb on the 5' RACE reads, yielding one entry per CDR3 protein. The sample has about 290,000 distinct CDR3 sequences; around 15% are singletons. Sample: PBMCs or a T cell subset sorted from them (not recorded which). These receptors all come from a man aged 18 to 35 who had mild COVID-19 (a few samples of this study predate the infection). Cell type and time point are not known. CDR3s include the opening cysteine and the closing phenylalanine or tryptophan. The D gene is left open where the match is weak. Not every row has a clone size; where given, it reads once, few, many or a size class.

D gene	V gene	J gene	clone size	CDR3 protein	CDR3 DNA
TRBD1	TRBV27	TRBJ2-4	few	CASSLSGQAGNIQYF	TGTGCCAGCAGTTTATCGGGACAGGCGGGGAACATTCAGTACTTC
TRBD1	TRBV9	TRBJ1-6	few	CASSVTGRDSPLHF	TGTGCCAGCAGCGTGACAGGGAGGGATTCACCCCTCCACTTT
TRBD1	TRBV4-1	TRBJ2-5	-	CASSYDGQGQETQYF	TGCGCCAGCAGCTACGACGGACAGGGCCAAGAGACCCAGTACTTC
-	TRBV12-3/TRBV12-4	TRBJ2-3	few	CASRSLGGGQDTQYF	TGTGCCAGCAGATCTCTGGGGGGGGGCCAAGATACGCAGTATTTT
TRBD1	TRBV6-5	TRBJ2-3	few	CASSMGTGGAFTQYF	TGTGCCAGCAGTATGGGGACAGGGGGCGCGTTTACGCAGTATTTT
-	TRBV6-6	TRBJ1-5	-	CASSYRGGNQPQHF	TGTGCCAGCAGTTACAGGGGGGGCAATCAGCCCCAGCATTTT
TRBD1	TRBV12-3/TRBV12-4	TRBJ2-5	-	CASSRYLDRGRETQYF	TGTGCCAGCAGCCGCTACCTCGACAGGGGCCGGGAGACCCAGTACTTC
-	TRBV7-3	TRBJ2-6	many	CASTTHWAARFNVLTF	TGTGCCAGCACCACCCACTGGGCAGCGAGGTTTAACGTCCTGACTTTC
-	TRBV10-3	TRBJ1-1	few	CAISDGRVGNTEAFF	TGTGCCATCAGTGATGGGAGGGTGGGGAACACTGAAGCTTTCTTT
TRBD1	TRBV6-6	TRBJ1-6	-	CASSPLRTGVNSPLHF	TGTGCCAGCAGTCCCTTACGGACAGGCGTTAATTCACCCCTCCACTTT
-	TRBV4-2	TRBJ1-4	few	CASSQSVRATNEKLFF	TGTGCCAGCAGCCAATCAGTGAGGGCAACTAATGAAAAACTGTTTTTT
TRBD2	TRBV5-1	TRBJ2-1	-	CASIPSGSSYNEQFF	TGCGCCAGCATCCCTAGCGGGAGCTCCTACAATGAGCAGTTCTTC
TRBD1	TRBV28	TRBJ2-3	few	CASSHRQGADTQYF	TGTGCCAGCAGTCACCGACAGGGGGCCGATACGCAGTATTTT
-	TRBV7-9	TRBJ2-7	-	CASSRGPRGVHEQYF	TGTGCCAGCAGCCGCGGGCCGAGGGGTGTCCACGAGCAGTACTTC
TRBD2	TRBV12-3/TRBV12-4	TRBJ2-3	few	CASSLSGVSSDTQYF	TGTGCCAGCAGTCTTAGCGGGGTTAGTTCAGATACGCAGTATTTT
-	TRBV10-2	TRBJ2-4	many	CASRVGAKNIQYF	TGCGCCAGCCGGGTGGGGGCCAAAAACATTCAGTACTTC
TRBD2	TRBV27	TRBJ2-3	-	CASSFGPEHLLAGGRDTQYF	TGTGCCAGCAGTTTTGGTCCTGAACACCTCTTAGCGGGGGGGCGTGATACGCAGTATTTT
-	TRBV4-1	TRBJ1-6	few	CASSQEGALTSPLHF	TGCGCCAGCAGCCAAGAGGGGGCTCTGACTTCACCCCTCCACTTT
-	TRBV20-1	TRBJ1-1	many	CSARFGQNTEAFF	TGCAGTGCTAGGTTTGGACAGAACACTGAAGCTTTCTTT
-	TRBV6-5	TRBJ1-2	few	CASRRGGTQIYGYTF	TGTGCCAGCAGGCGAGGTGGCACACAGATCTATGGCTACACCTTC
-	TRBV12-2	TRBJ1-5	-	CASRTLPRASVGNQPQHF	TGTGCAAGTCGCACCCTACCAAGGGCCTCGGTCGGCAATCAGCCCCAGCATTTT
TRBD2	TRBV25-1	TRBJ2-7	-	CASSERPSGGGSYEQYF	TGTGCCAGCAGTGAACGTCCTAGCGGGGGGGGCTCCTACGAGCAGTACTTC
-	TRBV29-1	TRBJ1-1	few	CSSRQILGRPEAFF	TGCAGCTCGAGACAGATTTTGGGTAGGCCTGAAGCTTTCTTT
-	TRBV9	TRBJ1-3	-	CASSVDYRNTIYF	TGTGCCAGCAGCGTAGATTACAGGAACACCATATATTTT
TRBD2	TRBV12-3/TRBV12-4	TRBJ2-2	few	CASSFLAGGSGELFF	TGTGCCAGCAGCTTTCTAGCGGGGGGATCCGGGGAGCTGTTTTTT
-	TRBV10-3	TRBJ2-5	-	CATGQVETQYF	TGTGCCACGGGCCAAGTCGAGACCCAGTACTTC
TRBD2	TRBV10-3	TRBJ2-7	many	CAISEGLAGPLGEQYF	TGTGCCATCAGTGAAGGGCTAGCGGGACCACTAGGCGAGCAGTACTTC
-	TRBV7-2	TRBJ2-7	few	CASSGTHTYEQYF	TGTGCCAGCAGTGGTACGCATACCTACGAGCAGTACTTC
-	TRBV12-3/TRBV12-4	TRBJ1-6	few	CASSPEDGGSPLHF	TGTGCCAGCAGTCCCGAGGATGGGGGTTCACCCCTCCACTTT
TRBD2	TRBV5-1	TRBJ2-3	many	CASSFQTSGVTDTQYF	TGCGCCAGCAGCTTCCAGACTAGCGGCGTCACAGATACGCAGTATTTT
TRBD1	TRBV10-3	TRBJ1-5	-	CAISDRPQGGNQPQHF	TGTGCCATCAGTGACCGGCCCCAGGGGGGGAATCAGCCCCAGCATTTT
-	TRBV7-2	TRBJ1-4	many	CASSLNRATNEKLFF	TGTGCCAGCAGCTTAAACAGGGCAACTAATGAAAAACTGTTTTTT
-	TRBV7-2	TRBJ2-7	-	CASSPQSYEQYF	TGTGCCAGCAGCCCCCAGTCCTACGAGCAGTACTTC
-	TRBV6-6	TRBJ1-6	-	CASSYGTTPSPLHF	TGTGCCAGCAGTTACGGCACAACCCCCTCACCCCTCCACTTT
-	TRBV4-2	TRBJ1-3	-	CASSHGGARNTIYF	TGTGCCAGCAGCCATGGGGGTGCGAGAAACACCATATATTTT
-	TRBV5-1	TRBJ2-2	-	CASSLLHSANTGELFF	TGCGCCAGCAGCTTGCTCCACTCAGCGAACACCGGGGAGCTGTTTTTT
-	TRBV4-3	TRBJ2-2	-	CASSPGPYTGELFF	TGCGCCAGCAGCCCAGGACCCTACACCGGGGAGCTGTTTTTT
-	TRBV7-2	TRBJ1-2	-	CASSLGPTERGYTF	TGTGCCAGCAGCTTAGGACCCACGGAGAGGGGCTACACCTTC
-	TRBV4-1	TRBJ1-3	-	CASSPTPSSGNTIYF	TGCGCCAGCAGCCCCACCCCGAGCTCTGGAAACACCATATATTTT